This T cell receptor (beta chain) was observed in a study of shared clonotypes between healthy human individuals. In regard to this clone: Other DNA sequences in the sample encode the same CDR3.

Caucasian adults residing in Nashville, Tennessee made up all the donors. V was pared by 3 bases and J by 1 base, with 3 bases of the junction left unmatched. Germline CDR1 reads KGHSH; CDR2 reads LQKENI. The CDR3 is made up of 15 amino acids. Authors' methods: Owing to the provision of junction-only sequences devoid of quality scores by immunoSEQ, filtering differed. Repertoires were generated with immunoSEQ multiplex PCR, while TCRdb's copy carries only in-frame clones and drops some. The V and J calls and clone size are taken from that table; D and trimming were inferred from the DNA. This sample carries just over 2,000,000 clones, 85% to 95% of them seen once, and the ten largest clones take more than 0.1%.

The chain links TRBV18 to TRBJ1-1; 9 bases are shared with TRBD1. This sequence was found in a young man in good health. Material: naive CD4+ T cells sorted from blood. As for subset: CD45RA+ positively selected. CDR3 sequence reads: CASSPLGQGNTEAFF. CDR3 coding DNA: TGTGCCAGCTCACCTCTGGGACAGGGGAACACTGAAGCTTTCTTT.